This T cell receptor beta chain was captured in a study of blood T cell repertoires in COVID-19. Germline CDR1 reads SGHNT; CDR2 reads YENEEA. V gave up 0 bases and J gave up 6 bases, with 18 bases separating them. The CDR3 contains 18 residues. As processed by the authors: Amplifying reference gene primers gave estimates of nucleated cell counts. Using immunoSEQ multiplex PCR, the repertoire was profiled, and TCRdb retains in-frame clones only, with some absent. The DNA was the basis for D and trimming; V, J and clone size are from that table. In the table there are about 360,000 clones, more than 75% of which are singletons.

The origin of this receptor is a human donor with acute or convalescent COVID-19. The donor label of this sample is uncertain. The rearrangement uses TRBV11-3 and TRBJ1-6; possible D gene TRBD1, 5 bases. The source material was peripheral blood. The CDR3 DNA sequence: TGTGCCAGCAGCTTAGACGACCGAAGGGGACTCTCTAATTCACCCCTCCACTTT. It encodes CASSLDDRRGLSNSPLHF.